A selection of T cell receptor beta chains follows, all from one sample in a study of cytomegalovirus exposure and HLA in healthy donors. The table came from immunoSEQ multiplex PCR; TCRdb's copy has only in-frame clones and leaves some out. Of 95,000 to 100,000 clones in the sample, over 70% are singletons; the top ten hold 10%. Sequencing was done on a sample of PBMCs. Receptor source: a man aged 50 to 60 in good health and CMV-seronegative. Each CDR3 is given with its conserved first and last residue. The order of the fields is V gene, J gene, CDR3 protein.

TRBV27	TRBJ2-1	CASSKRGQFSYNEQFF
TRBV28	TRBJ2-4	CASSLTGEDIQYF
TRBV19	TRBJ2-2	CASSKTGSGAGELFF
TRBV4-2	TRBJ1-1	CASSQGLFGRGLGTEAFF
TRBV5-6	TRBJ2-3	CASSPTGGTDTQYF
TRBV5-1	TRBJ2-7	CASSFRGSGYEQYF
TRBV6-1	TRBJ1-1	CASRTPRDRGTEAFF
TRBV11-2	TRBJ2-7	CASSPQTQVTTYEQYF
TRBV25-1	TRBJ1-3	CASSDGGRDTIYF
TRBV19	TRBJ1-2	CASSITINYGYTF
TRBV2	TRBJ2-4	CASRETSVSNIQYF
TRBV20-1	TRBJ2-1	CSDRENNEQFF
TRBV6-1	TRBJ1-3	CASSEASGGRDTIYF
TRBV9	TRBJ2-3	CASSIDSSTDTQYF
TRBV7-3	TRBJ2-7	CASSPDRVPLYEQYF
TRBV18	TRBJ2-3	CASSPRRGSPGTDTQYF
TRBV6-5	TRBJ1-2	CASKAGGQGGYTF
TRBV4-2	TRBJ1-6	CASSQGRGGDGSPLHF
TRBV6-5	TRBJ1-5	CASSSRPDRSNQPQHF
TRBV20-1	TRBJ2-7	CSAINYYEQYF
TRBV19	TRBJ1-1	CASSTDRDTEAFF
TRBV18	TRBJ2-5	CASSPLFNRRGAETQYF